These T cell receptor beta chains were read from a single sample in a study of glioma-infiltrating T cells after dendritic cell vaccination. Clones were sequenced by immunoSEQ multiplex PCR, and TCRdb holds only the in-frame ones, with some missing. The repertoire consists of over 80,000 clones, with roughly four fifths occurring once and the leading ten covering less than 2.5%. The material sequenced was blood, taken after dendritic cell vaccination. The source is a human donor with glioblastoma. Each CDR3 is given with its conserved first and last residue. The D gene is left open where the match is weak. Where a row states a size, it is once, few, many or the class of an expanded clone; other rows omit it.

>TRBD1|.|TRBV4-2|TRBJ1-2
TGTGCCAGCAGCCAATCCGGACAGGGCAGTTGGGGCTACACCTTC
CASSQSGQGSWGYTF
>TRBD2|.|TRBV6-1|TRBJ2-1
TGTGCCAGCAGTGAATTAGCGGGCTCCTACAATGAGCAGTTCTTC
CASSELAGSYNEQFF
>.|.|TRBV19|TRBJ2-1
TGTGCCAGTAGTACTACCCCTCCCGCCCGGGTAGGCGGCAACAATGAGCAGTTCTTC
CASSTTPPARVGGNNEQFF
>TRBD1|.|TRBV7-9|TRBJ2-5
TGTGCCAGCAGCTGGACAGGGAGAGAGACCCAGTACTTC
CASSWTGRETQYF
>.|.|TRBV5-1|TRBJ2-5
TGCGCCAGCAGCCTGGGACAACAAGAGACCCAGTACTTC
CASSLGQQETQYF
>.|.|TRBV2|TRBJ1-1
TGTGCCAGCAGAGGGGGGGTTATGAACACTGAAGCTTTCTTT
CASRGGVMNTEAFF
>.|.|TRBV19|TRBJ1-1
TGTGCCAGTAGTAACTCAATGAACACTGAAGCTTTCTTT
CASSNSMNTEAFF
>TRBD1|once|TRBV6-9|TRBJ2-3
TGTGCCAGCAGTTATCGAATGGGACAGAGCACAGATACGCAGTATTTT
CASSYRMGQSTDTQYF
>.|.|TRBV4-1|TRBJ1-3
TGCGCCAGCAGCCAGACCTTTGCAGGGATAGCTGGAAACACCATATATTTT
CASSQTFAGIAGNTIYF
>TRBD1|.|TRBV7-9|TRBJ1-3
TGTGCCAGCAGGTTCGGACAGGGAAGCTCTGGAAACACCATATATTTT
CASRFGQGSSGNTIYF
>.|.|TRBV5-6|TRBJ2-7
TGTGCCAGCAGCCCGTTTTCCTCCTACGAGCAGTACTTC
CASSPFSSYEQYF
>.|once|TRBV28|TRBJ1-5
TGTGCCAGCAGTTTAGGTCGGAGCAATCAGCCCCAGCATTTT
CASSLGRSNQPQHF
>TRBD2|once|TRBV5-1|TRBJ2-1
TGCGCCAGCAGCTTTGGGGGACTACACTACAATGAGCAGTTCTTC
CASSFGGLHYNEQFF
>.|.|TRBV27|TRBJ1-1
TGTGCCAGCAGTTTATACAGGGACACTGAAGCTTTCTTT
CASSLYRDTEAFF
>.|.|TRBV5-4|TRBJ1-1
TGTGCCAGCAGCTTGGCCGACATGTCTGAAGCTTTCTTT
CASSLADMSEAFF
>.|.|TRBV6-1|TRBJ1-5
TGTGCCAGCAGTACCCGGACGGGGGGCAATCAGCCCCAGCATTTT
CASSTRTGGNQPQHF
>.|.|TRBV27|TRBJ2-5
TGTGCCAGCAGTTTAAGGGGGGGCGCCGAGACCCAGTACTTC
CASSLRGGAETQYF
>TRBD1|.|TRBV10-3|TRBJ1-2
TGTGCCATCATGGCTTCATCGACAGGGGGAAAAGTTTACGGCTACACCTTC
CAIMASSTGGKVYGYTF
>.|.|TRBV7-2|TRBJ2-7
TGTGCCAGCAGCCGCGCATATTCCTACGAGCAGTACTTC
CASSRAYSYEQYF
>TRBD1|few|TRBV5-6|TRBJ1-4
TGTGCCAGCAGCTTAGGACTGGACAGGCAAGCAACTAATGAAAAACTGTTTTTT
CASSLGLDRQATNEKLFF
>.|.|TRBV19|TRBJ2-7
TGTGCCAGTACAAGGGGATCGGTGAGCGAGCAGTACTTC
CASTRGSVSEQYF
>.|.|TRBV6-5|TRBJ2-2
TGTGCCAGCAGTTACACCCAGAGGAGGGAGGTCGGGGAGCTGTTTTTT
CASSYTQRREVGELFF
>TRBD1|.|TRBV27|TRBJ1-2
TGTGCCAGCAGCGAGATTAAGGGACAGGGAAGAGCTAACTATGGCTACACCTTC
CASSEIKGQGRANYGYTF
>.|once|TRBV2|TRBJ1-4
TGTGCCAGCAGTTCCAGTGCAACTAATGAAAAACTGTTTTTT
CASSSSATNEKLFF
>.|.|TRBV11-2|TRBJ2-1
TGTGCCAGCAGCCGCGAAGAGCAGTTCTTC
CASSREEQFF
>TRBD1|.|TRBV27|TRBJ2-1
TGTGCCAGCAGCCGCCAAACAGGGGAGAGCAATGAGCAGTTCTTC
CASSRQTGESNEQFF
>TRBD1|.|TRBV6-6|TRBJ2-7
TGTGCCAGCAGCCCAACAAACCGGGACAGAAACTACGAGCAGTACTTC
CASSPTNRDRNYEQYF
>TRBD2|.|TRBV6-1|TRBJ2-5
TGTGCCAGCGGGGGACTAGCGGACCAAGAGACCCAGTACTTC
CASGGLADQETQYF
>.|.|TRBV18|TRBJ1-5
TGTGCCAGCTCACCTAACCGGTTCACCAATAGCAATCAGCCCCAGCATTTT
CASSPNRFTNSNQPQHF
>.|.|TRBV30|TRBJ1-2
TGTGCCTTAAGTACAGGGACCAACTATGGCTACACCTTC
CALSTGTNYGYTF
>TRBD2|once|TRBV2|TRBJ2-3
TGTGCCAGCAGGCTAGCGGGGGTAAGGGGAGATACGCAGTATTTT
CASRLAGVRGDTQYF
>.|few|TRBV5-5|TRBJ1-3
TGTGCCAGCAGCTTGGCGCAGTTTGGAAACACCATATATTTT
CASSLAQFGNTIYF
>.|.|TRBV7-9|TRBJ2-1
TGTGCCAGCAGCGGATCTGACGGGAGCTCCTACAATGAGCAGTTCTTC
CASSGSDGSSYNEQFF
>.|.|TRBV30|TRBJ1-2
TGTGCCTGGAGTGTAGGGGGGACTAATGGCTACACCTTC
CAWSVGGTNGYTF
>.|.|TRBV27|TRBJ2-7
TGTGCCAGCAGTCCACAGGGCCCCAACGACGAGCAGTACTTC
CASSPQGPNDEQYF
>.|.|TRBV7-8|TRBJ1-1
TGTGCCAGCAGCTTAGTACAGGGCCTACTGAACACTGAAGCTTTCTTT
CASSLVQGLLNTEAFF
>.|.|TRBV5-1|TRBJ1-2
TGCGCCAGCAGCCTGACCGGACGGACAACTAACTATGGCTACACCTTC
CASSLTGRTTNYGYTF
>.|.|TRBV4-1|TRBJ1-2
TGCGCCAGCAGCCAACCAGACATCTATGGCTACACCTTC
CASSQPDIYGYTF
>TRBD1|.|TRBV30|TRBJ2-6
TGTGCCTGGAAAAGGGACAGGGTACTTACCTCTGGGGCCAACGTCCTGACTTTC
CAWKRDRVLTSGANVLTF
>.|.|TRBV30|TRBJ2-3
TGTGCCTGGAGTCCAACAGATACGCAGTATTTT
CAWSPTDTQYF
>TRBD1|.|TRBV30|TRBJ1-3
TGTGCCTGGAGTTCAGGGGGCACTTCTGGAAACACCATATATTTT
CAWSSGGTSGNTIYF
>TRBD1|.|TRBV5-7|TRBJ1-2
TGTGCCAGCAGGACAGGGCGTTCCACTCCCGACTATGGCTACACCTTC
CASRTGRSTPDYGYTF
>.|.|TRBV19|TRBJ1-3
TGTGCCAGTAGTATAGACGCGAACAGGGCCTTTGGAAACACCATATATTTT
CASSIDANRAFGNTIYF
>.|.|TRBV7-9|TRBJ1-2
TGTGCCAGCAGCCCCGAGACAGTCAACTATGGCTACACCTTC
CASSPETVNYGYTF
>TRBD1|.|TRBV5-1|TRBJ1-6
TGCGCCAGCAGCTTGGCGGGACAGAATAATTCACCCCTCCACTTT
CASSLAGQNNSPLHF
>TRBD1|.|TRBV7-9|TRBJ1-2
TGTGCCAGCAGCTTAGCCGCGGGACAGGGTGGCTACACCTTC
CASSLAAGQGGYTF
>.|once|TRBV7-6|TRBJ1-5
TGTGCCAGCAGCTTATTTCCCCCCTATAGCAATCAGCCCCAGCATTTT
CASSLFPPYSNQPQHF
>TRBD1|.|TRBV29-1|TRBJ2-5
TGCAGCGTTAAACAGGGGGCCCAAGAGACCCAGTACTTC
CSVKQGAQETQYF
>.|.|TRBV5-1|TRBJ2-2
TGCGCCAGCAGCTTGTCTCTAGCCGCCGGGGAGCTGTTTTTT
CASSLSLAAGELFF
>.|.|TRBV2|TRBJ2-2
TGTGCCAGCAGTGAAAGAGACAGAAGGGACACCGGGGAGCTGTTTTTT
CASSERDRRDTGELFF